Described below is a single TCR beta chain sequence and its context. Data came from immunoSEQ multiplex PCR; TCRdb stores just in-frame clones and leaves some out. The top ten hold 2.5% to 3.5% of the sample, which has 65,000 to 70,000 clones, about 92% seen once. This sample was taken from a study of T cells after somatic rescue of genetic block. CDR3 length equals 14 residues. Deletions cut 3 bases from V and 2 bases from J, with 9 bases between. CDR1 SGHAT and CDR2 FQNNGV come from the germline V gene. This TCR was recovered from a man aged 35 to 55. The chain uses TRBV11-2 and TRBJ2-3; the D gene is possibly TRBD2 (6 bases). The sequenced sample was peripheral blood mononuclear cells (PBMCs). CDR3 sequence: CASSLEGFTDTQYF. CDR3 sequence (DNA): TGTGCCAGCAGCTTGGAGGGATTCACAGATACGCAGTATTTT.